The clone carrying this TCR beta chain appeared a few times. Its antigen is not identified. This specimen belongs to a study of T cells in Graves' hyperthyroidism and ophthalmopathy. General study results and limits: Ophthalmopathy was identified by the model a median 6.5 months ahead of onset. Ophthalmopathy was distinguished from stable hyperthyroidism by 13 V-J signatures.

Each patient was aged 18 to 65 and had newly diagnosed hyperthyroidism of under 2 months' duration. Blood was obtained at the first hyperthyroidism diagnosis, which preceded any ophthalmopathy symptoms. It was RNA transcripts that yielded the amplified TCR beta CDR3 regions. Using the HTBI primer set, a first-round RT-PCR was run on the TCR CDR3. TCRdb re-derived calls from the multiplex PCR reads in MiXCR, one entry per CDR3 protein. There are fewer than 500,000 distinct CDR3 sequences in the sample; less than 15% occur only once, and less than 25% lies in the top ten. CDR3 size: 13 residues. J lost 9 bases, V lost 3 bases, and 1 base had no gene match. Germline values: CDR1 SGHDT, CDR2 YYEEEE.

This TCR came from a young man with Graves' hyperthyroidism that later progressed to Graves' ophthalmopathy. Sequencing was carried out using blood. This chain links TRBV5-6 with TRBJ2-1, with 12 positions matching TRBD2. This CDR3 reads CASSWTSGTEQFF. The CDR3 bases are TGTGCCAGCAGCTGGACTAGCGGGACTGAGCAGTTCTTC.